This paragraph covers one T cell receptor (beta chain) sequence. This sample is part of a study of blood T cell repertoires in COVID-19. Original processing notes: Amplification from reference gene primers served as the basis for estimated nucleated cell counts. Clones were sequenced by immunoSEQ multiplex PCR, and TCRdb holds only the in-frame ones, with some missing. That table supplies the V and J calls and clone size; D and trimming were determined from the DNA. The sample consists of 200,000 to 300,000 clones, 80% to 95% of them appearing once. Seattle's enrolled individuals joined amid active infection and were then monitored longitudinally. The clonotype was recovered from a man aged 30-40 years with COVID-19, enrolled during active disease. The sequenced material came from peripheral blood.

This chain's CDR3 is CASSLGTQSSTDTQYF. CDR3 DNA sequence: TGCGCCAGCAGCTTGGGGACACAATCTAGCACAGATACGCAGTATTTT. The chain uses TRBV5-1 and TRBJ2-3; D might be TRBD1 (5 bases). The CDR3 is made up of 16 amino acids. CDR1 is SGHRS, CDR2 YFSETQ, per germline. V was trimmed by 0 bases and J by 0 bases, leaving 11 bases between them.